This TCR beta chain was profiled in a study of OX40 agonist ivuxolimab in advanced cancers. Study in general: Patients in the trial were receiving intravenous ivuxolimab every 2 weeks, at doses of 0.01 to 10 mg/kg. Findings and caveats of the study: At 0.1 to 3.0 mg/kg, clonal expansion of CD4+ and CD8+ blood T cells had occurred by week 6. In the expanded peripheral T cells, antigen specificity was never determined. Partial responders receiving 0.1-3.0 mg/kg showed among the lowest clonal expansion.

The germline V gene has CDR1 SGHTA and CDR2 FQGTGA. This CDR3 comprises 13 residues. Deletions cut 2 bases from V and 5 bases from J, with 8 bases between. Sequencing used immunoSEQ multiplex PCR; TCRdb keeps in-frame clones, though not all of them. The table has some 60,000 clones, under 95% seen once; the top ten hold 11% to 15%. Regarding this clone: Antigen: not known.

The specimen was CD4+ or CD8+ T cells sorted from blood, collected in a trial of the OX40 agonist ivuxolimab. The V and J genes are TRBV7-3 and TRBJ2-3, with D uncertain. The source of this sequence is an adult with an advanced solid tumor such as melanoma, head and neck, liver or kidney cancer. CDR3 region: CASSLQWGDTQYF. Here the CDR3 DNA reads TGTGCCAGCAGCTTACAGTGGGGAGATACGCAGTATTTT.